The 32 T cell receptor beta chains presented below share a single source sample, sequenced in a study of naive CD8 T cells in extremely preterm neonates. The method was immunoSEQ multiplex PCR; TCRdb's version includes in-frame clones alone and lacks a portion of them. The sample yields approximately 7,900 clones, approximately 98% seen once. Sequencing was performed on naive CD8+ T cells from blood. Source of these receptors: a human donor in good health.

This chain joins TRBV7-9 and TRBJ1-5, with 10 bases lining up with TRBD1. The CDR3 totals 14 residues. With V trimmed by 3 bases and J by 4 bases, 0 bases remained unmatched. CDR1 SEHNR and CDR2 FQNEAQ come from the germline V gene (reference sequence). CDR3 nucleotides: TGTGCCAGCAGCTTGGGACAGGGGAATCAGCCCCAGCATTTT. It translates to CASSLGQGNQPQHF. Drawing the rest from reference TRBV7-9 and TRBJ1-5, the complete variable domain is DTGVSQNPRHKITKRGQNVTFRCDPISEHNRLYWYRQTLGQGPEFLTYFQNEAQLEKSRLLSDRFSAERPKGSFSTLEIQRTEQGDSAMYLCASSLGQGNQPQHFGDGTRLSIL.

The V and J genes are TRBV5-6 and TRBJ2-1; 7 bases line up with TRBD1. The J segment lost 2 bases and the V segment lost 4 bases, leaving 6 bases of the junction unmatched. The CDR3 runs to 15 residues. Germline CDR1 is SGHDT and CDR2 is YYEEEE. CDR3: CASSNRGSPYNEQFF. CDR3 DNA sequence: TGTGCCAGCAGCAACAGGGGATCGCCCTACAATGAGCAGTTCTTC.

CDR3 loop: CASTLNEKLFF. In DNA form, the CDR3 reads TGTGCCAGCACCCTTAATGAAAAACTGTTTTTT. The J gene is TRBJ1-4, the V gene TRBV11-2; D is uncertain. Trimming shortened V by 7 bases and J by 4 bases, and 4 bases separated the two germline ends. CDR1 and CDR2 from the germline V gene are SGHAT and FQNNGV. This CDR3 has 11 amino acids.

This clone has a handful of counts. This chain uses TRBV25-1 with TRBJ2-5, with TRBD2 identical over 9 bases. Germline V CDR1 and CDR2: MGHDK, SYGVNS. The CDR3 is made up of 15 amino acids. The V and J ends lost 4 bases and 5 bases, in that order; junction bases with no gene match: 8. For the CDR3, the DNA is TGTGCCAGCAGTGGGGGCGGGGGGGCATCTGAGACCCAGTACTTC. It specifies CASSGGGGASETQYF.

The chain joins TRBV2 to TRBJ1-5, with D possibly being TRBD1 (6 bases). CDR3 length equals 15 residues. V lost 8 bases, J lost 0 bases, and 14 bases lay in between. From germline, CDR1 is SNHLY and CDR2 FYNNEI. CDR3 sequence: CASQRGGYSNQPQHF. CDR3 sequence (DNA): TGTGCCAGCCAAAGGGGGGGGTATAGCAATCAGCCCCAGCATTTT.

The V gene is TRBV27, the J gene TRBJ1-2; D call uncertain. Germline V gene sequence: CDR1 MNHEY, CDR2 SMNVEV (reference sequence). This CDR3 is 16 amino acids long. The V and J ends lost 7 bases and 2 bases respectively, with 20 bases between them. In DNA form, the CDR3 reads TGTGCCAGCACCCCCGGCCCGGGTGGAGGCAACTATGGCTACACCTTC. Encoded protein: CASTPGPGGGNYGYTF.

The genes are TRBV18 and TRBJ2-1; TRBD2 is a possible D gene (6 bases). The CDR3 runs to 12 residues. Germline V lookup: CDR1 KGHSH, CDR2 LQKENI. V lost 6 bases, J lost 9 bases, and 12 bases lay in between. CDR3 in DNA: TGTGCCAGCTCCCAAACCGGGGGTGAGCAGTTCTTC. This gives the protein CASSQTGGEQFF.

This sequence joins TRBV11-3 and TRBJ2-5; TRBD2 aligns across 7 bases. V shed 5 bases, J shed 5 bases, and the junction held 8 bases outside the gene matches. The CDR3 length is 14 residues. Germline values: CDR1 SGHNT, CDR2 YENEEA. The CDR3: CASSPRIGGETQYF. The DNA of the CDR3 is TGTGCCAGCAGCCCCCGCATCGGGGGGGAGACCCAGTACTTC.

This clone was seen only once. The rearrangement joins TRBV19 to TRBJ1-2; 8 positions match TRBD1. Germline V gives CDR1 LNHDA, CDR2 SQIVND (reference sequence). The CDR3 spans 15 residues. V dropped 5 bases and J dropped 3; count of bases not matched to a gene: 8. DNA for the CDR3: TGTGCCAGTAGTCCAGAGGACAGGGTATACTATGGCTACACCTTC. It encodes CASSPEDRVYYGYTF.

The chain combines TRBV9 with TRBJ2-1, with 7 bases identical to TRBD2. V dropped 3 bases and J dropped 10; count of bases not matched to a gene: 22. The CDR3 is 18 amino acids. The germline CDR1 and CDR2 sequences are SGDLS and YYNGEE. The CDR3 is CASSDSLRLADRRREQFF. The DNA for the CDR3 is TGTGCCAGCAGCGACTCTCTCCGACTAGCCGACCGTCGCAGAGAGCAGTTCTTC.

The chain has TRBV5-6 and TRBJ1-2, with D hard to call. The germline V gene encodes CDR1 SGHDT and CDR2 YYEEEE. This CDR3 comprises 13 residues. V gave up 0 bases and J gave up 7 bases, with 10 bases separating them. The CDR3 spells CASSLAGGGGYTF. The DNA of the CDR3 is TGTGCCAGCAGCTTGGCCGGCGGTGGTGGCTACACCTTC.

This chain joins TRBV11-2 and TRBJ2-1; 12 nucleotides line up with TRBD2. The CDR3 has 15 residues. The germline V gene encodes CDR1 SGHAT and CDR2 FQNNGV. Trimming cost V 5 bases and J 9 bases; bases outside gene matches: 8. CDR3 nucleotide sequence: TGTGCCAGCAGCCAGCGGACTAGCGGGAAACTTGAGCAGTTCTTC. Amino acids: CASSQRTSGKLEQFF.

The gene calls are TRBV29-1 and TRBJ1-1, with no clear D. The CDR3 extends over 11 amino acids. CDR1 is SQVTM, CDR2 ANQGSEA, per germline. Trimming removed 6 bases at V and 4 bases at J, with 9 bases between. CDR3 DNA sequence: TGCAGCGTCACGACGGGCACTGAAGCTTTCTTT. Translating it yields CSVTTGTEAFF.

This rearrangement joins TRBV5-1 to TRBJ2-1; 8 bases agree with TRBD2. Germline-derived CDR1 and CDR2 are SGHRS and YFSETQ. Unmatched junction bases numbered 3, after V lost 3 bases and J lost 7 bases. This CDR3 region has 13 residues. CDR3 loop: CASSSGLGNEQFF. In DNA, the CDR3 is TGCGCCAGCAGCTCGGGACTAGGGAATGAGCAGTTCTTC.

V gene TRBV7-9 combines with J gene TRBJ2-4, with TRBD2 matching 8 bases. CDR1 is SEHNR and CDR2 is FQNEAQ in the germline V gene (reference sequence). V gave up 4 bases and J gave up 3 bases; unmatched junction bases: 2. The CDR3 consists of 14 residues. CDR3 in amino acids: CASSSGGDKNIQYF. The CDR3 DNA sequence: TGTGCCAGCAGCTCGGGAGGGGACAAAAACATTCAGTACTTC.

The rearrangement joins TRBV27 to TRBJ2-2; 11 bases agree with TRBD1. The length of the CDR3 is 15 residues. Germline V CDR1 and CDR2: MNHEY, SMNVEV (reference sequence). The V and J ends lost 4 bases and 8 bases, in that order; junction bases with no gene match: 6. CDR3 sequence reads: CASSYGTGGEGELFF. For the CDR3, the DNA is TGTGCCAGCAGTTACGGGACAGGGGGTGAGGGGGAGCTGTTTTTT.

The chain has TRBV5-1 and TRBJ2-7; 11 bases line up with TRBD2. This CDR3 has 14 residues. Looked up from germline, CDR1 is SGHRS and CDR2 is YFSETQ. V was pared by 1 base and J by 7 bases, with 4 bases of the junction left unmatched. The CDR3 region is CASSLSLAGGEQYF. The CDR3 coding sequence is TGCGCCAGCAGCTTGAGCTTAGCGGGGGGGGAGCAGTACTTC.

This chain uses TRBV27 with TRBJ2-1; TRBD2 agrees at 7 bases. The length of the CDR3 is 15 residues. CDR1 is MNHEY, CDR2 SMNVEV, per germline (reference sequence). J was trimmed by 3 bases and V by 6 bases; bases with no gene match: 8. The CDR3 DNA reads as TGTGCCAGCAGCCCGGGACTAACTGTCTACAATGAGCAGTTCTTC. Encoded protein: CASSPGLTVYNEQFF.

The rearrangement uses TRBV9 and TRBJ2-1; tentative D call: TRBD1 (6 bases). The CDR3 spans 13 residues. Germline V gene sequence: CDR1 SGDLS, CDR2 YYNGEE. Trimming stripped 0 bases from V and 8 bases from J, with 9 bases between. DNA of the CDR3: TGTGCCAGCAGCGTAGCAGGGGTGCATGAGCAGTTCTTC. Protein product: CASSVAGVHEQFF.

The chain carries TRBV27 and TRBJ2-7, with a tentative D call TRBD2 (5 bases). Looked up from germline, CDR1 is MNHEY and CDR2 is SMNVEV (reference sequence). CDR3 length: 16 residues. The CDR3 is CARLSPGLSFFYEQYV. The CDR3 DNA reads TGTGCGAGACTTTCCCCGGGATTGAGTTTCTTCTACGAGCAGTACGTC.

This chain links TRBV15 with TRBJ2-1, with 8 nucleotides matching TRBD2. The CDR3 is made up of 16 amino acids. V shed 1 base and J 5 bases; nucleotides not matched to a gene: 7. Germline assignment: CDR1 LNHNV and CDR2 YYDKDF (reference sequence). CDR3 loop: CATSRAAGVGDNEQFF. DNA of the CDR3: TGTGCCACCAGCAGAGCAGCGGGAGTGGGCGACAATGAGCAGTTCTTC.

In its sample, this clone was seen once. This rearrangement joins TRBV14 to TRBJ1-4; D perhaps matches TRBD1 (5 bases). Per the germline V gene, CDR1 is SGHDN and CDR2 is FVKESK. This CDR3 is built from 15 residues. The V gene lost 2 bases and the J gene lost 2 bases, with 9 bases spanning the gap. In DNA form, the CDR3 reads TGTGCCAGCAGCCAATGGCAGGGCACTAATGAAAAACTGTTTTTT. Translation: CASSQWQGTNEKLFF.

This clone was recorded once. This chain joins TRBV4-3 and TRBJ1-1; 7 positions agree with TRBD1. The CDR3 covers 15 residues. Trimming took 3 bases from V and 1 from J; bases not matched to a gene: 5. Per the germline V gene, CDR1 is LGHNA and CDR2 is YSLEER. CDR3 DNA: TGCGCCAGCAGCCACCGGGACAGAGAGAACACTGAAGCTTTCTTT. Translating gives CASSHRDRENTEAFF.

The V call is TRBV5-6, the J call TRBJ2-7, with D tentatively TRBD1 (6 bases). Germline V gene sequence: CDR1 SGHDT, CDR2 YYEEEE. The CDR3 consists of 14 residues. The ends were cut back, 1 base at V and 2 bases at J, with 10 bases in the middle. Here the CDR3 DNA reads TGTGCCAGCAGCTTGACGGGACACCCCTACGAGCAGTACGTC. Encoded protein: CASSLTGHPYEQYV.

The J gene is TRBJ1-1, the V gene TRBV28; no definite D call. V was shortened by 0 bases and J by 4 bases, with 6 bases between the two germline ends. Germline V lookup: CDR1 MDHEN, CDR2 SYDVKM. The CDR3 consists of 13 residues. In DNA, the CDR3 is TGTGCCAGCAGTTTATGGGGGAGCACTGAAGCTTTCTTT. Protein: CASSLWGSTEAFF.

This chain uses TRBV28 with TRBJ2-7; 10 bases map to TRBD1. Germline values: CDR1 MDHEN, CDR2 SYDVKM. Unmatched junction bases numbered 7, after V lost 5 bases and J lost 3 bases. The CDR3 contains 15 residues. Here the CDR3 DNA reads TGTGCCAGCAGTCGGAGGACAGGGGGGGACTACGAGCAGTACTTC. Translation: CASSRRTGGDYEQYF.

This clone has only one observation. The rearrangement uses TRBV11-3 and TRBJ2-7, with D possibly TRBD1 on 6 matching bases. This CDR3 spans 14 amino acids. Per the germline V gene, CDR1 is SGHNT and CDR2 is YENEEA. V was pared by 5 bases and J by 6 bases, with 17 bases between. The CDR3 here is CASSPRNRAGEQYF. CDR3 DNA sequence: TGTGCCAGCAGCCCCCGAAACAGGGCTGGCGAGCAGTACTTC.

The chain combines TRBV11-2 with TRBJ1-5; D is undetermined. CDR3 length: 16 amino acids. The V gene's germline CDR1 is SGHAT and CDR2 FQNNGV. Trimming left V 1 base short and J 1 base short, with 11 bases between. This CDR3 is CASSLGSGGSNQPQHF. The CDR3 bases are TGTGCCAGCAGCTTAGGAAGCGGAGGGAGCAATCAGCCCCAGCATTTT.

CDR3 sequence (DNA): TGTGCCTGGAGTGTAGTAGAAGGGTGGGGGCACACTGAAGCTTTCTTT. Protein product: CAWSVVEGWGHTEAFF. This chain connects TRBV30 to TRBJ1-1, with a weak D call TRBD1 (6 bases). The V end lost 0 bases, the J end lost 3 bases, and 17 bases lay between the germline ends. Germline V gives CDR1 GTSNPN, CDR2 SVGIG (reference sequence). This CDR3 contains 16 residues. Full variable domain (rest looked up from reference TRBV30 and TRBJ1-1): SQTIHQWPATLVQPVGSPLSLECTVEGTSNPNLYWYRQAAGRGLQLLFYSVGIGQISSEVPQNLSASRPQDRQFILSSKKLLLSDSGFYLCAWSVVEGWGHTEAFFGQGTRLTVV.

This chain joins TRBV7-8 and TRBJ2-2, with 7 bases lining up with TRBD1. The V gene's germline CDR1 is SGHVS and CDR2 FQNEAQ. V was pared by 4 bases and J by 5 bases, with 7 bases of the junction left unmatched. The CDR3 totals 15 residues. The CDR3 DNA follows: TGTGCCAGCAGCTCCAGACAGGGCGGGACCGGGGAGCTGTTTTTT. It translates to CASSSRQGGTGELFF.

DNA for the CDR3: TGTGCCAGCAGCTCCCTGTGGAGTGTAGCGGGAGAACCAGATACGCAGTATTTT. Protein sequence: CASSSLWSVAGEPDTQYF. The V and J genes are TRBV5-6 and TRBJ2-3, with 9 bases aligning to TRBD2. V was clipped by 3 bases and J by 4 bases; unmatched bases: 15. CDR1 SGHDT and CDR2 YYEEEE come from the germline V gene. The CDR3 has 18 amino acids.

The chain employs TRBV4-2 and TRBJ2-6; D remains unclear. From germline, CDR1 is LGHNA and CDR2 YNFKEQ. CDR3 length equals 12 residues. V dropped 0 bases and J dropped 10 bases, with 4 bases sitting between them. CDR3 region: CASSQEENVLTF. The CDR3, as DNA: TGTGCCAGCAGCCAAGAAGAGAACGTCCTGACTTTC.